Following are 27 T cell receptor beta chains from one sample sequenced in a study of CD8+ T cells in alopecia areata. Extracted RNA was reverse transcribed into cDNA, the sequencing template. Only in-frame clones appear in the TCRdb table, and some are missing; sequencing was by immunoSEQ multiplex PCR. The profile shows some 120,000 clones, roughly 55% of them singletons. Treatment in this sample: oral pan-JAK inhibitor, 5-10 mg twice daily. The sample was CD8+ T cells sorted from blood, taken at week 24, from a patient treated with tofacitinib. The receptors come from a human donor with alopecia areata.

The table lists this clone with a few counts. The chain links TRBV7-9 to TRBJ1-1; D remains ambiguous. This CDR3 has 12 amino acids. V was shortened by 2 bases and J by 5 bases, with 6 bases between the two germline ends. Germline V lookup: CDR1 SEHNR, CDR2 FQNEAQ (reference sequence). CDR3 amino acids: CASSLSGTEAFF. Here the CDR3 DNA reads TGTGCCAGCAGCTTATCGGGGACTGAAGCTTTCTTT.

The genes are TRBV13 and TRBJ2-7; no firm D call. The V gene lost 3 bases and the J gene lost 2 bases, with 8 bases spanning the gap. The CDR3 contains 13 residues. Germline V gives CDR1 PRHDT, CDR2 FYEKMQ (reference sequence). CDR3 residues: CASSFHSTYEQYF. The CDR3 DNA is TGTGCCAGCAGCTTTCACAGTACCTACGAGCAGTACTTC.

This clone was observed a handful of times. The J gene is TRBJ2-1, the V gene TRBV27, with D possibly TRBD1 on 6 matching bases. Between the trimmed V and J ends, which lost 5 bases and 6 bases, there was a span of 14 bases. The CDR3 covers 14 residues. The V gene's germline CDR1 is MNHEY and CDR2 SMNVEV (reference sequence). The CDR3 spells CASSGFRQVNEQFF. The CDR3 nucleotides read TGTGCCAGCAGTGGATTTCGACAGGTCAATGAGCAGTTCTTC.

This chain uses TRBV30 with TRBJ1-1, with D possibly being TRBD1 (5 bases). This CDR3 has 13 amino acids. The V end was cut by 4 bases, the J end by 6 bases, with 15 bases between. Germline V gene sequence: CDR1 GTSNPN, CDR2 SVGIG (reference sequence). As DNA, the CDR3 is TGTGCCTGGACCAACCTGGGGGGGGCTGAAGCTTTCTTT. Its protein is CAWTNLGGAEAFF.

This chain joins TRBV4-3 and TRBJ1-1; TRBD1 matches at 8 bases. CDR3 length equals 18 residues. Unmatched junction bases numbered 10, after V lost 0 bases and J lost 1 base. CDR1 LGHNA and CDR2 YSLEER come from the germline V gene. CDR3 coding DNA: TGCGCCAGCAGCCAAGAGATCATAGGACAGGGCTGGAACACTGAAGCTTTCTTT. This encodes CASSQEIIGQGWNTEAFF.

V gene TRBV6-4 combines with J gene TRBJ2-7; D not certain. The CDR3 covers 13 residues. Germline CDR1 MRHNA, CDR2 SNTAGT. V lost 4 bases, J lost 1 base, and 8 bases lay in between. In DNA, the CDR3 is TGTGCCAGCAGTGTCGTCCGGTCCTACGAGCAGTACTTC. Translating it yields CASSVVRSYEQYF.

The V call is TRBV13, the J call TRBJ1-1; D is unclear. CDR1 and CDR2 from the germline V gene are PRHDT and FYEKMQ (reference sequence). This CDR3 comprises 13 residues. Trimming stripped 0 bases from V and 7 bases from J, with 9 bases between. CDR3 sequence: CASSLGLRSEAFF. The CDR3 nucleotides are TGTGCCAGCAGCTTAGGCCTACGAAGTGAAGCTTTCTTT.

The chain couples TRBV10-3 to TRBJ1-2, with D maybe TRBD1 (6 bases). Germline values: CDR1 ENHRY, CDR2 SYGVKD. The CDR3 loop spans 13 amino acids. V dropped 7 bases and J dropped 4 bases, with 13 bases sitting between them. Here the CDR3 reads CAIISDRTYGYTF. DNA for the CDR3: TGTGCCATCATTTCGGACAGAACCTATGGCTACACCTTC.

The chain recombines TRBV10-3 with TRBJ1-5, with 7 bases fitting TRBD1. This CDR3 is 16 amino acids long. The germline V gene encodes CDR1 ENHRY and CDR2 SYGVKD. The J segment lost 0 bases and the V segment lost 0 bases, leaving 2 bases of the junction unmatched. The CDR3 DNA sequence: TGTGCCATCAGTGAGTCGGGGACAGATAGCAATCAGCCCCAGCATTTT. This gives the protein CAISESGTDSNQPQHF.

The chain has TRBV27 and TRBJ1-1, with a tentative D call TRBD1 (5 bases). CDR1 is MNHEY and CDR2 is SMNVEV in the germline V gene (reference sequence). V gave up 1 base and J gave up 1 base, with 10 bases separating them. The CDR3 runs 15 residues. The CDR3 region is CASSLLGRANTEAFF. CDR3 in DNA: TGTGCCAGCAGTTTATTGGGCAGGGCGAACACTGAAGCTTTCTTT.

This clone appeared a few times. Here the CDR3 reads CASSFGDSPLHF. The CDR3 DNA reads as TGTGCCAGCAGCTTTGGGGATTCACCCCTCCACTTT. The rearrangement links TRBV7-9 to TRBJ1-6; D remains unclear. V lost 3 bases, J lost 8 bases, and 5 bases lay in between. The CDR3 consists of 12 residues. The germline V gene encodes CDR1 SEHNR and CDR2 FQNEAQ (reference sequence).

This clone turned up a few times. The DNA for the CDR3 is TGCAGCGCCCGACAGGGGGCTGAGACCCAGTACTTC. Translation: CSARQGAETQYF. This chain links TRBV29-1 with TRBJ2-5; 10 nucleotides align to TRBD1. This CDR3 region has 12 residues. V gave up 7 bases and J gave up 5 bases; unmatched junction bases: 4. The germline V gene has CDR1 SQVTM and CDR2 ANQGSEA.

The chain has TRBV30 and TRBJ2-2; D gene unclear. The V end lost 5 bases, the J end lost 5 bases, and 9 bases lay between the germline ends. CDR1 GTSNPN and CDR2 SVGIG come from the germline V gene (reference sequence). The CDR3 consists of 12 residues. The CDR3 DNA follows: TGTGCCTGGGACATGTCAACCGGGGAGCTGTTTTTT. This sequence encodes CAWDMSTGELFF.

This clone was recorded a few times. This rearrangement joins TRBV5-6 to TRBJ2-1; D is perhaps TRBD2 (5 bases). This CDR3 has 16 amino acids. Germline values: CDR1 SGHDT, CDR2 YYEEEE. The V end lost 4 bases, the J end lost 6 bases, and 20 bases lay between the germline ends. Here the CDR3 DNA reads TGTGCCAGCAGCCCGCTGTACCTCCTGAGCGGCAATGAGCAGTTCTTC. It is translated as CASSPLYLLSGNEQFF. The whole variable domain, filled in from reference TRBV5-6 and TRBJ2-1, reads DAGVTQSPTHLIKTRGQQVTLRCSPKSGHDTVSWYQQALGQGPQFIFQYYEEEERQRGNFPDRFSGHQFPNYSSELNVNALLLGDSALYLCASSPLYLLSGNEQFFGPGTRLTVL.

This chain connects TRBV30 to TRBJ2-6; D ambiguous. This CDR3 contains 17 residues. Looked up from germline, CDR1 is GTSNPN and CDR2 is SVGIG (reference sequence). V shed 1 base and J shed 0 bases, with 13 bases lying between them. The CDR3, as DNA: TGTGCCTGGAGTGACGAAGCGTCCAGCTCTGGGGCCAACGTCCTGACTTTC. It yields the protein CAWSDEASSSGANVLTF.

This clone was counted a few times. The chain is built from TRBV29-1 and TRBJ2-3; 9 nucleotides match TRBD2. The germline CDR1 and CDR2 sequences are SQVTM and ANQGSEA. The CDR3 spans 14 residues. The J segment lost 0 bases and the V segment lost 7 bases, leaving 5 bases of the junction unmatched. The CDR3 loop is CSAAGGPSTDTQYF. The CDR3 DNA reads as TGCAGCGCTGCGGGGGGGCCGAGCACAGATACGCAGTATTTT.

The gene calls are TRBV19 and TRBJ1-5, with a tentative D call TRBD1 (6 bases). V dropped 3 bases and J dropped 2 bases, with 17 bases sitting between them. CDR1 LNHDA and CDR2 SQIVND come from the germline V gene (reference sequence). CDR3 size: 17 residues. CDR3 protein: CASSITWGAFGNQPQHF. CDR3 bases: TGTGCCAGTAGTATTACCTGGGGGGCCTTTGGCAATCAGCCCCAGCATTTT.

A few counts support this clone. The chain combines TRBV25-1 with TRBJ1-1; perhaps TRBD1 as D (6 bases). The CDR3 has 16 residues. V gave up 4 bases and J gave up 10 bases, with 25 bases separating them. CDR1 and CDR2 from the germline V gene are MGHDK and SYGVNS. CDR3 sequence: CASSGRPGTSVPGAFF. The DNA of the CDR3 is TGTGCCAGCAGTGGACGCCCGGGGACAAGCGTGCCCGGAGCTTTCTTT.

The chain uses TRBV13 and TRBJ1-2; D not resolved. The CDR3 is 11 residues long. The germline V gene has CDR1 PRHDT and CDR2 FYEKMQ (reference sequence). V lost 5 bases and J lost 8, with 9 bases in between. CDR3 amino acids: CASSEGGGYTF. The CDR3 nucleotides read TGTGCCAGCAGCGAGGGTGGCGGCTACACCTTC. Looking up the rest from reference TRBV13 and TRBJ1-2 gives the full variable domain: AAGVIQSPRHLIKEKRETATLKCYPIPRHDTVYWYQQGPGQDPQFLISFYEKMQSDKGSIPDRFSAQQFSDYHSELNMSSLELGDSALYFCASSEGGGYTFGSGTRLTVV.

The chain couples TRBV30 to TRBJ2-1; D may be TRBD1 (6 bases). The germline gives CDR1 GTSNPN, CDR2 SVGIG (reference sequence). The V and J ends lost 2 bases and 7 bases respectively, with 12 bases between them. This CDR3 comprises 13 residues. This chain's CDR3 is CAWSPDSRNEQFF. Written as DNA, the CDR3 is TGTGCCTGGAGTCCGGACAGTAGGAATGAGCAGTTCTTC.

This sequence joins TRBV2 and TRBJ1-2; weak D call: TRBD1 (5 bases). The V end lost 8 bases, the J end lost 8 bases, and 24 bases lay between the germline ends. Germline CDR1 reads SNHLY; CDR2 reads FYNNEI. CDR3 length: 15 residues. Here the CDR3 reads CASSVLGPPSGGYTF. Here the CDR3 DNA reads TGTGCCAGCTCGGTTCTGGGACCCCCCTCGGGAGGCTACACCTTC.

This clone was counted between two and nine times. A much more abundant neighbour one base away suggests this may be a read error. Other nucleotide sequences from this sample produce the same CDR3. J is TRBJ2-7 and V is TRBV4-1; maybe TRBD1 (5 bases). Germline V gene sequence: CDR1 MGHRA, CDR2 YSYEKL. V was cut by 0 bases and J by 3 bases, with 9 bases left in between. This CDR3 comprises 14 residues. CDR3 in amino acids: CASSQDTQGYEQYF. The CDR3 DNA is TGCGCCAGCAGCCAAGATACCCAGGGCTACGAGCAGTACTTC.

The chain is built from TRBV13 and TRBJ1-3; D ambiguous. Germline V lookup: CDR1 PRHDT, CDR2 FYEKMQ (reference sequence). This CDR3 contains 17 residues. Between the trimmed V and J ends, which lost 4 bases and 0 bases, there was a span of 16 bases. CDR3 residues: CASSSTPTASSGNTIYF. The CDR3 nucleotides read TGTGCCAGCAGCTCCACCCCGACTGCTTCCTCTGGAAACACCATATATTTT.

This sequence joins TRBV2 and TRBJ2-4, with TRBD1 identical over 8 bases. CDR3 length: 14 amino acids. Looked up from germline, CDR1 is SNHLY and CDR2 is FYNNEI. The V and J ends lost 5 bases and 6 bases, in that order; junction bases with no gene match: 6. The CDR3 DNA follows: TGTGCCAGCAGTTCGGGACAGGCTCTAAACATTCAGTACTTC. Its translation is CASSSGQALNIQYF.

The chain is built from TRBV7-9 and TRBJ2-7; D uncertain. V gave up 1 base and J gave up 4 bases, with 5 bases separating them. CDR1 is SEHNR, CDR2 FQNEAQ, per germline (reference sequence). CDR3 length: 12 residues. The CDR3 loop reads CASSLDKYEQYF. CDR3 bases: TGTGCCAGCAGCTTAGATAAATACGAGCAGTACTTC.

V usage is TRBV11-2 and J usage is TRBJ2-3; no firm D call. The germline V gene encodes CDR1 SGHAT and CDR2 FQNNGV. CDR3 length equals 15 residues. The ends were cut back, 1 base at V and 3 bases at J, with 11 bases in the middle. The CDR3 DNA is TGTGCCAGCAGCTTAGTCTCTTCCGTAACAGATACGCAGTATTTT. Translated, it gives CASSLVSSVTDTQYF. Full variable domain (outside the CDR3, taken from reference TRBV11-2 and TRBJ2-3): EAGVAQSPRYKIIEKRQSVAFWCNPISGHATLYWYQQILGQGPKLLIQFQNNGVVDDSQLPKDRFSAERLKGVDSTLKIQPAKLEDSAVYLCASSLVSSVTDTQYFGPGTRLTVL.

The chain employs TRBV7-2 and TRBJ2-1; D not certain. V was clipped by 5 bases and J by 12 bases, with 23 bases between them. The CDR3 covers 15 residues. CDR1 is SGHTA, CDR2 FQGNSA, per germline. For the CDR3, the DNA is TGTGCCAGCAGCCTCCCGGAAATCGACGCTCTAGGGCAGTTCTTC. It yields the protein CASSLPEIDALGQFF.